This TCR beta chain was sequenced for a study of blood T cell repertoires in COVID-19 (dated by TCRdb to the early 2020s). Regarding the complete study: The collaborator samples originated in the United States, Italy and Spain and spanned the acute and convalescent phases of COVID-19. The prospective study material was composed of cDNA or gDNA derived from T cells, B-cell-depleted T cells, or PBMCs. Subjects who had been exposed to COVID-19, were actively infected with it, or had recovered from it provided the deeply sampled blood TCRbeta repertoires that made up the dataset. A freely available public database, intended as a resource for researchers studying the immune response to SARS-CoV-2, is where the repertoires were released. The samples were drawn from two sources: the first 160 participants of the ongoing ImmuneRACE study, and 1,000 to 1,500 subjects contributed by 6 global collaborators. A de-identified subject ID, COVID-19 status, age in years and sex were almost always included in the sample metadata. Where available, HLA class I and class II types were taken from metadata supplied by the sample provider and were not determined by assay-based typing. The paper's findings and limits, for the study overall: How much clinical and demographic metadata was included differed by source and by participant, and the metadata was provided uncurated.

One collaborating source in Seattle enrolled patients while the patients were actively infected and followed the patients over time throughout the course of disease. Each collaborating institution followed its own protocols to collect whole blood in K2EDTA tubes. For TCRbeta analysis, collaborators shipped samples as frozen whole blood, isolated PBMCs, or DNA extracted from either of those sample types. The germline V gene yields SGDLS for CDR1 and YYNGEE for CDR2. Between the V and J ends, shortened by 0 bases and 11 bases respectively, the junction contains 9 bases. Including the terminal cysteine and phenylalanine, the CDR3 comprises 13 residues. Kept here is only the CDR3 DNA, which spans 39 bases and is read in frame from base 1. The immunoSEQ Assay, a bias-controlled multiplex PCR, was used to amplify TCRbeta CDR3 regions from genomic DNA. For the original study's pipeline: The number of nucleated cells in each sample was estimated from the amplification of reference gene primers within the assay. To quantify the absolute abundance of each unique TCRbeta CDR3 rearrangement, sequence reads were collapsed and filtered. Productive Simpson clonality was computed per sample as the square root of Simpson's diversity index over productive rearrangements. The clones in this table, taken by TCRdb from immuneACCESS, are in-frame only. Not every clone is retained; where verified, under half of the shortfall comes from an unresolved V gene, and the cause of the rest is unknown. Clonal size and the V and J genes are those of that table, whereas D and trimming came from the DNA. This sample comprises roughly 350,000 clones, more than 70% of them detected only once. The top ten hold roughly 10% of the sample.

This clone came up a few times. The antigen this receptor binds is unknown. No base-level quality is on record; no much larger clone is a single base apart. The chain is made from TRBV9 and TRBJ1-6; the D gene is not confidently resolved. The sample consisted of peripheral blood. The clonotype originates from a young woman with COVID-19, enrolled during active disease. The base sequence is TGTGCCAGCAGCGTAGGAGGTAGAACACCCCTCCACTTT. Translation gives CASSVGGRTPLHF.